Included here is one T cell receptor (beta chain) sequence, with context. TCRdb keeps only in-frame clones here, not all; method: immunoSEQ multiplex PCR. The sample has about 180,000 clones; 70% to 90% are singletons. The data originate from a study of T cell responses to AZD1222 COVID-19 vaccine. In germline, CDR1 is SGDLS, CDR2 YYNGEE. The J segment lost 3 bases and the V segment lost 2 bases, leaving 4 bases of the junction unmatched. The CDR3 loop spans 16 amino acids. The receptor was derived from an adult who received the MenACWY meningococcal vaccine as a control. V gene TRBV9 combines with J gene TRBJ2-7, with TRBD2 matching 14 bases. This material consisted of peripheral blood, taken 28 days after the second dose of the MenACWY control vaccine. CDR3 bases: TGTGCCAGCAGCGTTGGGACTAGCGGGAGTTTCTACGAGCAGTACTTC. It translates to CASSVGTSGSFYEQYF.